This T cell receptor beta chain was identified during a study of T-cell memory formation after mild COVID-19. Turning to the study itself: TCR clusters largely stayed donor specific. Study-level results: Researchers report contracting CD4+ clones mostly in CM and EM, with CD8+ clones in EMRA. Some clones that responded turned up in pre-infection memory, which suggests that cross-reactive memory joined in. Contracting clones from day 15 to 85 had balanced CD4/CD8; later expanders favoured CD4+.

Note on this clonotype: Its antigen is unknown.

Germline V gene data show CDR1 as SGHRS and CDR2 as YFSETQ. The ends were cut back, 4 bases at V and 7 bases at J, with 17 bases in the middle. This CDR3 region has 14 residues. One entry per CDR3 protein results from TCRdb running MiXCR on the 5' RACE reads. The profile shows 470,000 or so distinct CDR3 sequences, around 20% of them singletons. The sequencing sample was made of PBMCs or a T cell subset sorted from them (not recorded which). The sequence came from an adult woman who had mild COVID-19 (a few samples of this study predate the infection). Cell type and time point are not known. The rearrangement links TRBV5-1 to TRBJ1-2; D might be TRBD1 (6 bases). DNA of the CDR3: TGCGCCAGCAGCCCAAGGGACAAGGATGGTGGCTACACCTTC. Translation gives CASSPRDKDGGYTF. The variable domain in full, completed from reference TRBV5-1 and TRBJ1-2, reads KAGVTQTPRYLIKTRGQQVTLSCSPISGHRSVSWYQQTPGQGLQFLFEYFSETQRNKGNFPGRFSGRQFSNSRSEMNVSTLELGDSALYLCASSPRDKDGGYTFGSGTRLTVV.